The following is a T cell receptor beta chain sequence with its context. The clone's antigen remains unknown. No base quality information exists; no much larger clone differs at one position. The data stem from a study of T cells in AML relapse after transplant (dated by TCRdb to about 2019). About the investigation overall: The remission controls were clinically matched patients who stayed in long-term complete remission and had follow-up of more than 3 years. In this retrospective study, inhibitory receptor expression and TCR repertoires of bone marrow T cells were examined in patients given allogeneic HSCT for myeloid malignancy. Bone marrow collected about 1 year after HSCT from patients who maintained complete remission served as the remission samples. Summary of the overall study and its limitations: The TCR repertoire comparisons were based on very few samples, with only a few individuals in each group for unsorted bone marrow.

Receptors were amplified or captured by PCR. Instead of multiplex PCR, a modified RACE PCR protocol was used to amplify TCR alpha and beta chains from RNA. An Illumina MiSeq was used to sequence the libraries, and raw reads were demultiplexed using sample-specific barcode combinations. Per the original workflow: TCR clonotypes were identified from the sequencing reads using MiXCR software. The public reads were quality trimmed at Q25 with fastp and then assembled into clones with MiXCR by TCRdb, keeping productive beta chains. Under each unique CDR3 protein, matching rows form one entry showing the most common genes and DNA. It is TCRdb's table, rather than the study itself, that gives the V and J calls and clone size. The table for this sample lists fewer than 4,500 distinct CDR3 sequences; around 11% of them were counted only once. Jointly, the top ten make up about a third of the sample. Its CDR3 holds 14 amino acids, cysteine through phenylalanine. Just the 42-base CDR3 DNA is kept, in frame starting at base 1. Germline trimming: 2 bases from V, 7 bases from J; junction bases outside gene matches: 5. The CDR1 and CDR2 encoded by the germline V gene are MNHEY and SVGAGI.

This specimen was bone marrow, either the whole sample or a sorted T cell fraction (not recorded which), taken in complete remission. The sequence links TRBV6-5 to TRBJ1-5; TRBD1 matches 7 bases in the middle. This clonotype was obtained from a human donor who had a stem cell transplant for acute myeloid leukemia. Some T cells may be donor cells from the graft after a transplant. The DNA sequence is as follows: TGTGCCAGCAGTTACCGAACAGGGGACCAGCCCCAGCATTTT. It translates as CASSYRTGDQPQHF.